Below are 3 T cell receptor beta chains sequenced from a single sample in a study of beta chain features in type 1 diabetes. Expressed TCRB transcripts got sequenced, as all isolated RNA was reverse transcribed. Using immunoSEQ multiplex PCR, the repertoire was profiled, and TCRdb retains in-frame clones only, with some absent. The sample shows around 430,000 clones, around 28% of them seen only once. The sample taken for sequencing was naive CD4+ T cells from blood. All receptors derive from a young man in good health.

The chain employs TRBV7-9 and TRBJ2-1; perhaps TRBD2 as D (5 bases). The CDR3 has 13 amino acids. Germline V gives CDR1 SEHNR, CDR2 FQNEAQ (reference sequence). V lost 3 bases to trimming and J lost 3 bases, with 6 bases between them. CDR3 nucleotide sequence: TGTGCCAGCAGCTTGAGGGTCTACAATGAGCAGTTCTTC. Translating gives CASSLRVYNEQFF.

The CDR3 coding sequence is TGTGCCAGCAGTGAAATCGGACAGGGAAAACTGTTTTTT. Translating it yields CASSEIGQGKLFF. The V and J genes are TRBV2 and TRBJ1-4, with 8 positions matching TRBD1. The CDR3 runs to 13 residues. With 2 bases clipped from V and 10 bases from J, the junction kept 3 bases outside the gene matches. Germline values: CDR1 SNHLY, CDR2 FYNNEI.

The gene calls are TRBV30 and TRBJ1-5, with no clear D. Germline-derived CDR1 and CDR2 are GTSNPN and SVGIG (reference sequence). V lost 2 bases and J lost 2, with 10 bases in between. The CDR3 is made up of 14 amino acids. CDR3 in amino acids: CAWSLGPGNQPQHF. CDR3 DNA sequence: TGTGCCTGGAGTCTGGGTCCCGGCAATCAGCCCCAGCATTTT.